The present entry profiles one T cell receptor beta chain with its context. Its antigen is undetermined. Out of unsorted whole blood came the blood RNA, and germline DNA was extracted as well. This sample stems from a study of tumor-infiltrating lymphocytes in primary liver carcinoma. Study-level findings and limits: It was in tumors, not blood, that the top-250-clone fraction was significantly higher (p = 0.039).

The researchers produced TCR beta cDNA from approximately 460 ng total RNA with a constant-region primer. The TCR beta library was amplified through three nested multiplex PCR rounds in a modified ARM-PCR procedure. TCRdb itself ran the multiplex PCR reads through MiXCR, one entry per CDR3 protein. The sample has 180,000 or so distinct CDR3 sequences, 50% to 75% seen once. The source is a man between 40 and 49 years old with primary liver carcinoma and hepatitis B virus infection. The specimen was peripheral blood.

The CDR3 here is CASSQDGGSVFYNEQFF. CDR3 nucleotides: TGTGCCAGCAGCCAAGATGGCGGTAGCGTCTTCTACAATGAGCAGTTCTTC. V and J are TRBV4-2 and TRBJ2-1; a weak D match, TRBD2 (5 bases). The CDR3 spans 17 residues. The V gene's germline CDR1 is LGHNA and CDR2 YNFKEQ. The V and J ends lost 0 bases and 3 bases respectively, with 15 bases between them.